Below, one T cell receptor beta chain is given with its context. Antigen specificity is unknown. This sample is drawn from a study of T cell clones after liver transplantation. Study-level points and caveats: Rather than being deleted, graft donor-reactive T cells may have moved into the graft. Post-transplant time points were not standardized, so conclusions are preliminary.

V was shortened by 8 bases and J by 5 bases, with 15 bases between the two germline ends. This CDR3 is built from 13 residues. Germline lookup yields CDR1 MDHEN and CDR2 SYDVKM. Assay: immunoSEQ multiplex PCR; the TCRdb copy retains only in-frame clones and omits some. This sample has roughly 80,000 clones, with roughly 80% found just once. The receptor was derived from a human patient who received a liver transplant. Some T cells may originate from the graft donor. The V gene is TRBV28, the J gene TRBJ1-2; D uncertain. Material: CD4+ T cells from blood, obtained approximately 3.5 years after liver transplant. CDR3 DNA sequence: TGTGCCAGCGTAGTGGGCGGGGAATATGGCTACACCTTC. Amino acid sequence: CASVVGGEYGYTF.